This T cell receptor beta chain was retrieved from a study of T cell responses to AZD1222 COVID-19 vaccine. The table came from immunoSEQ multiplex PCR; TCRdb's copy has only in-frame clones and leaves some out. The table shows about 130,000 clones, with 90% occurring only once. Concerning this clone itself: What it binds is not known.

General study results and limits: Vaccination with two AZD1222 doses was followed by a rise in Spike-specific TCR breadth and depth. The number of AZD1222 recipients seropositive at baseline was only 6 or 7. Repertoires in all cases were sampled only once the peak T cell response had passed.

Germline CDR1 is LNHDA and CDR2 is SQIVND (reference sequence). J gave up 6 bases and V 4 bases, and 6 bases lay outside the gene matches. This CDR3 has 14 amino acids. The TCR was taken from an adult in good health. V and J are TRBV19 and TRBJ2-4, with TRBD1 matching 7 bases. This material consisted of peripheral blood, taken on day 0 of MenACWY control vaccination. CDR3 protein: CASSRDRDRNIQYF. The CDR3 DNA reads as TGTGCCAGTAGTAGAGACCGGGACAGAAACATTCAGTACTTC.